A single sample gave rise to the 8 T cell receptor beta chains below, sequenced in a study of cytotoxic CD8 clonotypes in ibrutinib-treated CLL. Sequencing used immunoSEQ multiplex PCR; TCRdb keeps in-frame clones, though not all of them. The sample lists about 160,000 clones; 81% were seen once. The sequencing here drew on PBMCs, taken after 12 months of ibrutinib treatment. These receptors were obtained from a human donor with chronic lymphocytic leukemia.

This CDR3 reads CASSLVSGAGHEQYF. In DNA, the CDR3 is TGCGCCAGCAGCTTGGTATCGGGGGCGGGACACGAGCAGTACTTC. V gene TRBV5-1 combines with J gene TRBJ2-7; D may be TRBD1 or TRBD2 (6 bases each). Trimming shortened V by 0 bases and J by 5 bases, and 15 bases separated the two germline ends. Germline loops: CDR1 SGHRS, CDR2 YFSETQ. CDR3 length: 15 amino acids.

This clone was counted a few times. V and J are TRBV5-4 and TRBJ1-1, with TRBD1 matching over 7 bases. With V trimmed by 0 bases and J by 0 bases, 5 bases remained unmatched. The CDR3 runs 16 residues. Germline V gene lookup returns CDR1 SGHNT and CDR2 YYREEE (reference sequence). CDR3 sequence (DNA): TGTGCCAGCAGCTTGGACGGGACAGTAATGAACACTGAAGCTTTCTTT. Translated, it gives CASSLDGTVMNTEAFF.

The rearrangement uses TRBV7-2 and TRBJ1-4; TRBD1 is a possible D gene (6 bases). V gave up 5 bases and J gave up 7 bases, with 23 bases separating them. Looked up from germline, CDR1 is SGHTA and CDR2 is FQGNSA. The CDR3 has 17 amino acids. Here the CDR3 DNA reads TGTGCCAGCAGCCTCGGACAGTTTTTGAGGTGGGTTGAAAAACTGTTTTTT. Translation gives CASSLGQFLRWVEKLFF. Drawing the rest from reference TRBV7-2 and TRBJ1-4, the complete variable domain is GAGVSQSPSNKVTEKGKDVELRCDPISGHTALYWYRQSLGQGLEFLIYFQGNSAPDKSGLPSDRFSAERTGGSVSTLTIQRTQQEDSAVYLCASSLGQFLRWVEKLFFGSGTQLSVL.

The chain carries TRBV19 and TRBJ2-1; 8 bases match TRBD2. The length of the CDR3 is 15 residues. Trimming removed 2 bases from V and 3 bases from J; junction bases left unmatched: 3. Germline CDR1 is LNHDA and CDR2 is SQIVND (reference sequence). The CDR3 coding sequence is TGTGCCAGTAGTATATCGGGGGGGGACTACAATGAGCAGTTCTTC. The encoded protein is CASSISGGDYNEQFF.

This rearrangement joins TRBV29-1 to TRBJ1-1, with unresolved D. Germline-derived CDR1 and CDR2 are SQVTM and ANQGSEA. V was shortened by 4 bases and J by 5 bases, with 8 bases between the two germline ends. This CDR3 spans 11 amino acids. The DNA of the CDR3 is TGCAGCGTTGTAAGGGTAACTGAAGCTTTCTTT. It codes for CSVVRVTEAFF.

CDR3 amino acids: CASSLDRSPLHF. CDR3 nucleotides: TGTGCCAGCAGCTTGGACCGGTCACCCCTCCACTTT. The chain uses TRBV5-4 and TRBJ1-6; D call uncertain. Trimming removed 0 bases from V and 10 bases from J, with 5 bases in between. This CDR3 comprises 12 residues. The germline V gene has CDR1 SGHNT and CDR2 YYREEE (reference sequence).

This clone was seen only once. The chain recombines TRBV30 with TRBJ2-7, with D hard to call. The CDR3 contains 11 residues. Germline CDR1 reads GTSNPN; CDR2 reads SVGIG (reference sequence). V lost 5 bases, J lost 2 bases, and 7 bases lay in between. CDR3 loop: CAWDRAYEQYF. CDR3 DNA sequence: TGTGCCTGGGATAGAGCCTACGAGCAGTACTTC.

This clone was picked up many times. This chain links TRBV10-1 with TRBJ2-7; D not resolved. The CDR3 length is 11 residues. Germline CDR1 WNHNN, CDR2 SYGVQD (reference sequence). Between the trimmed V and J ends, which lost 0 bases and 4 bases, there was a span of 1 base. The CDR3: CASSESYEQYF. CDR3 bases: TGCGCCAGCAGTGAGTCGTACGAGCAGTACTTC.